This T cell receptor (beta chain) comes out of a study of blood T cell repertoires in COVID-19. At the level of the study: The origin of the acute and convalescent COVID-19 samples was the United States, Italy and Spain. The cDNA or gDNA used as material had been derived from T cells, B-cell-depleted T cells, or PBMCs.

As processed by the authors: Reference gene primer amplification gave estimated nucleated cell counts. Sequenced by immunoSEQ multiplex PCR; TCRdb stores in-frame clones only, minus some. That table supplies the V and J calls and clone size; D and trimming were determined from the DNA. The sample lists 250,000 to 300,000 clones, about nine tenths seen once, with over 2% in the top ten. V lost 3 bases, J lost 8 bases, and 9 bases stayed unmatched. CDR1 is SGDLS, CDR2 YYNGEE, per germline. This CDR3 contains 14 residues. This TCR derives from a woman aged 45-65 years who had recovered from COVID-19. This chain connects TRBV9 to TRBJ1-2, with 8 bases that match TRBD1. Sequenced material: peripheral blood. CDR3 bases: TGTGCCAGCAGCGAACTACAGGGGGTGGTGGGCTACACCTTC. It yields the protein CASSELQGVVGYTF. The whole variable domain, remainder taken from reference TRBV9 and TRBJ1-2, is DSGVTQTPKHLITATGQRVTLRCSPRSGDLSVYWYQQSLDQGLQFLIQYYNGEERAKGNILERFSAQQFPDLHSELNLSSLELGDSALYFCASSELQGVVGYTFGSGTRLTVV.